A single TCR beta chain is shown here with its context. No antigen is known for it. This sample was included in a study of response to subunit inactivated influenza vaccine. Study-level points and caveats: The authors put forward the suggestion that each seasonal influenza vaccination may bring in only a limited number of new T cells.

CDR1 and CDR2 from the germline V gene are MNHNS and SASEGT. V was clipped by 5 bases and J by 8 bases; unmatched bases: 11. The CDR3 length is 15 residues. TCRdb reprocessed the RT-PCR reads with MiXCR, giving one entry per CDR3 protein. This table has some 480,000 distinct CDR3 sequences, about a tenth appearing once. The TCR comes from a man in his fifties or sixties who received an inactivated influenza vaccine. The sample here was PBMCs from blood, taken 40 to 50 days after vaccination. This chain uses TRBV6-1 with TRBJ1-4, with TRBD1 identical over 7 bases. For the CDR3, the DNA is TGTGCCAGCAGTCCCTCCCGACAGGGATACGAAAAACTGTTTTTT. Translating it yields CASSPSRQGYEKLFF.